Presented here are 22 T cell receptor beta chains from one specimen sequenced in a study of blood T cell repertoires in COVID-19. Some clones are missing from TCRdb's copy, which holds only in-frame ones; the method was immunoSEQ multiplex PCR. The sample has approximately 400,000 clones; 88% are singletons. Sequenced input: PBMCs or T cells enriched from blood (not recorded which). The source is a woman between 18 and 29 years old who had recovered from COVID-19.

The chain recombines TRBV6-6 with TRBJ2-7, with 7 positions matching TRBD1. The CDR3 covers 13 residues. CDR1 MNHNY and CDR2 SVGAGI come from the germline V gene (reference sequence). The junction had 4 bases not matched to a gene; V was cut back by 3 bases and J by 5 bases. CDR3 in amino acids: CASSYSQGDEQYF. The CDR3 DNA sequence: TGTGCCAGCAGTTATAGTCAGGGGGACGAGCAGTACTTC.

CDR3 amino acids: CASSLEGQGRYGYTF. The CDR3 nucleotides read TGTGCCAGCAGCTTAGAGGGACAGGGAAGATATGGCTACACCTTC. The V call is TRBV7-2, the J call TRBJ1-2, with 9 bases lining up with TRBD1. Germline V gene sequence: CDR1 SGHTA, CDR2 FQGNSA. This CDR3 has 15 amino acids. V lost 1 base, J lost 5 bases, and 5 bases stayed unmatched.

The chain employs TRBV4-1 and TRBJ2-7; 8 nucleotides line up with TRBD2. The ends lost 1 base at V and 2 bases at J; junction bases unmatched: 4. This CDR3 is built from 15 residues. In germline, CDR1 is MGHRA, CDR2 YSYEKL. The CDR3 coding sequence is TGCGCCAGCAGCCAAGTGGGTAGCGGGACCTACGAGCAGTACTTC. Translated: CASSQVGSGTYEQYF.

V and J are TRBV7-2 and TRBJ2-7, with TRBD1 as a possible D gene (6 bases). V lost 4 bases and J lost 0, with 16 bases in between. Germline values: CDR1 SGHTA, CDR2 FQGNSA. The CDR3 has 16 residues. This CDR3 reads CASSSDLTGYSYEQYF. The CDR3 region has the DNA TGTGCCAGCAGCTCAGACCTGACAGGCTACTCCTACGAGCAGTACTTC.

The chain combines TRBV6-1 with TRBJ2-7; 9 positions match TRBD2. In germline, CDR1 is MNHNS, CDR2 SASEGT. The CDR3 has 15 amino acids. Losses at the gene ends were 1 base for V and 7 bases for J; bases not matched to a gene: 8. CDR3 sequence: CASSEELAGSSEQYF. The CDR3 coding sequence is TGTGCCAGCAGTGAAGAGCTAGCGGGGTCGTCGGAGCAGTACTTC.

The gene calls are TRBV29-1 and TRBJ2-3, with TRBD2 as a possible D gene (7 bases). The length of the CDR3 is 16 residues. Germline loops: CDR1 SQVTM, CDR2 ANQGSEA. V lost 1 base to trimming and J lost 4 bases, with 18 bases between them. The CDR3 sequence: CSVEGQEAGDPDTQYF. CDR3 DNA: TGCAGCGTTGAAGGACAGGAGGCGGGGGATCCAGATACGCAGTATTTT.

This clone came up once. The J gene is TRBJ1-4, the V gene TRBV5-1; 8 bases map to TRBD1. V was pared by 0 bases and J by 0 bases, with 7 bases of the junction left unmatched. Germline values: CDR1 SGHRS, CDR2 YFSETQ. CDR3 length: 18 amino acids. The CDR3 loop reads CASSLGDRRSATNEKLFF. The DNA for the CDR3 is TGCGCCAGCAGCTTGGGGGACAGGCGATCAGCAACTAATGAAAAACTGTTTTTT.

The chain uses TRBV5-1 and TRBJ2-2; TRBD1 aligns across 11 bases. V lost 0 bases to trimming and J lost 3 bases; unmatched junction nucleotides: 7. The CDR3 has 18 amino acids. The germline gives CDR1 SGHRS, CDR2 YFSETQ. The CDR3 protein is CASSLEGWTGGYTGELFF. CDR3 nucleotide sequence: TGCGCCAGCAGCTTGGAAGGATGGACAGGGGGCTACACCGGGGAGCTGTTTTTT.

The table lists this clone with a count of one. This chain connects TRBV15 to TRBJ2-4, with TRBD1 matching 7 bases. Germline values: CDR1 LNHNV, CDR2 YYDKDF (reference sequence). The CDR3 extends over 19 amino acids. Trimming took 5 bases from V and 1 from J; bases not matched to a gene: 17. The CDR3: CATSGLFSTGMRAKNIQYF. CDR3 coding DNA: TGTGCCACCAGCGGGCTGTTCTCGACAGGGATGAGGGCCAAAAACATTCAGTACTTC.

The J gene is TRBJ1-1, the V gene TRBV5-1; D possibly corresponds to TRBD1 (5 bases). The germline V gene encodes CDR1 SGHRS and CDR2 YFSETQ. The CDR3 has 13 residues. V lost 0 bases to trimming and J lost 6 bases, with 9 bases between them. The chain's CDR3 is CASSLAWGAEAFF. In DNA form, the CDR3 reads TGCGCCAGCAGCTTGGCCTGGGGGGCTGAAGCTTTCTTT.

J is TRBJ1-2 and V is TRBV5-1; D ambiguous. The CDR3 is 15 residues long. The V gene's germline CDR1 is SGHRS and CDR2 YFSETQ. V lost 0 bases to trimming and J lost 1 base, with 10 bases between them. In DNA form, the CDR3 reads TGCGCCAGCAGCTTGGCCGGCGGCATTAACTATGGCTACACCTTC. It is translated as CASSLAGGINYGYTF.

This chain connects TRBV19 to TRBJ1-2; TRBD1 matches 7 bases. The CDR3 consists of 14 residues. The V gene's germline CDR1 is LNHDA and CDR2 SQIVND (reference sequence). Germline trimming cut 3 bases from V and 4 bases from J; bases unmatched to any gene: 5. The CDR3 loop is CASSIGQGVYGYTF. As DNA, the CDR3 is TGTGCCAGTAGTATCGGGCAGGGGGTCTATGGCTACACCTTC.

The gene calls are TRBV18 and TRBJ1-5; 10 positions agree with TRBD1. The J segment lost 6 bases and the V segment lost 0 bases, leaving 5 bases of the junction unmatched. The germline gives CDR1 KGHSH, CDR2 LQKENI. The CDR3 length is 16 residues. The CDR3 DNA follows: TGTGCCAGCTCACCACCGGGACAGGGGAGCGGTCAGCCCCAGCATTTT. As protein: CASSPPGQGSGQPQHF.

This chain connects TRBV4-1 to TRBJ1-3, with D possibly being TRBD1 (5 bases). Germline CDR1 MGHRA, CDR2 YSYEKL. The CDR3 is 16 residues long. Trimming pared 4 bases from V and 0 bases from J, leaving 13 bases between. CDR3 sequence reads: CASSLNPGISGNTIYF. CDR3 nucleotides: TGCGCCAGCAGCCTAAACCCAGGGATCTCTGGAAACACCATATATTTT.

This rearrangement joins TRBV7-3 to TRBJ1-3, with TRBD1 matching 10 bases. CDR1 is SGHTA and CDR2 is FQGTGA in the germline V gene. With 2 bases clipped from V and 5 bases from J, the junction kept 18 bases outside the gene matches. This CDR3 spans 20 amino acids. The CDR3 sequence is CASSLRWDRGRSGGRNTIYF. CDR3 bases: TGTGCCAGCAGCTTACGTTGGGACAGGGGAAGATCTGGAGGTAGAAACACCATATATTTT.

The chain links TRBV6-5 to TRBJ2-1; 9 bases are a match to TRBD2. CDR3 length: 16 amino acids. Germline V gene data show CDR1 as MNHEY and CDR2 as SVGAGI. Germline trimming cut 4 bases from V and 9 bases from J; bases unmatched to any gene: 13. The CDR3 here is CASSSQSGGGATEQFF. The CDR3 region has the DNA TGTGCCAGCAGTTCCCAATCGGGCGGGGGGGCCACTGAGCAGTTCTTC.

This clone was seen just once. CDR3 coding DNA: TGTGCCAGCAGTTTAGTTTTGCGGTCTGAAAAACTGTTTTTT. Its protein product is CASSLVLRSEKLFF. The chain joins TRBV28 to TRBJ1-4; D call uncertain. The germline gives CDR1 MDHEN, CDR2 SYDVKM. Trimming removed 2 bases at V and 7 bases at J, with 11 bases between. CDR3 length equals 14 residues. Combining the CDR3 with reference TRBV28 and TRBJ1-4 gives the whole variable domain DVKVTQSSRYLVKRTGEKVFLECVQDMDHENMFWYRQDPGLGLRLIYFSYDVKMKEKGDIPEGYSVSREKKERFSLILESASTNQTSMYLCASSLVLRSEKLFFGSGTQLSVL.

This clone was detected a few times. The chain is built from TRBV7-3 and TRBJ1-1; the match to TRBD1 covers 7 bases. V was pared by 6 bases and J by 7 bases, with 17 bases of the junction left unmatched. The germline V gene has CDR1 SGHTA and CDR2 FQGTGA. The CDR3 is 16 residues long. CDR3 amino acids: CASSSYETGPNNEAFF. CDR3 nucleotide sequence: TGTGCCAGCAGTTCTTACGAGACAGGGCCCAATAATGAAGCTTTCTTT.

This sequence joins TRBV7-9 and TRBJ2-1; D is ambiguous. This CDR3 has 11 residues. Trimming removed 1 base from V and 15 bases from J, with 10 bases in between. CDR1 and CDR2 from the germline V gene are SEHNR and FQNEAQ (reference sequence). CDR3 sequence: CASSLGVIGFF. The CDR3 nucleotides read TGTGCCAGCAGCTTAGGAGTTATCGGGTTCTTC.

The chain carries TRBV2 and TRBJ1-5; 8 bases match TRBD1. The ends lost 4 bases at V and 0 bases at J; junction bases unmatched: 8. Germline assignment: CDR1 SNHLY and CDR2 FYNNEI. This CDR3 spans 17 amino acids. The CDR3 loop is CASSAAGQDFSNQPQHF. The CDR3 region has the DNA TGTGCCAGCAGTGCCGCGGGACAGGACTTTAGCAATCAGCCCCAGCATTTT.

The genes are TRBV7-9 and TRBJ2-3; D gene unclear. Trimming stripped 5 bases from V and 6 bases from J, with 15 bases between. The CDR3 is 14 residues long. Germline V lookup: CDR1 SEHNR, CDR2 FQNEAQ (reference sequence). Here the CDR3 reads CASSPKKLKDTQYF. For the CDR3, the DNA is TGTGCCAGCAGCCCCAAAAAGCTAAAGGATACGCAGTATTTT.

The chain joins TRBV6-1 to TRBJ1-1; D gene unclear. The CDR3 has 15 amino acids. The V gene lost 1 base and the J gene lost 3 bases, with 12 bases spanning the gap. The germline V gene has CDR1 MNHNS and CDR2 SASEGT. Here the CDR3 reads CASSEVGELDTEAFF. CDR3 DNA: TGTGCCAGCAGTGAAGTCGGGGAATTAGACACTGAAGCTTTCTTT.